The sequence of this TCR beta chain was determined in a study of identical twins. Overall study results and limits: Out-of-frame alpha sequences common to twins exhibited a surplus of low generation probability.

TCRdb re-derived calls from the 5' RACE reads in MiXCR, one entry per CDR3 protein. The table lists roughly 500,000 distinct CDR3 sequences, under 25% of them singletons. Trimming removed 6 bases from V and 8 bases from J, with 10 bases in between. The CDR3 is 12 residues long. In germline, CDR1 is MNHNS, CDR2 SASEGT. This clonotype has just a few counts. What it binds is not known. The same data also contributed to another study, on T cells expressing NK-cell markers.

The gene calls are TRBV6-1 and TRBJ2-2; D uncertain. Sequenced sample: CD4+ T cells sorted from blood. The clonotype was recovered from a woman younger than 30 in good health. The CDR3 loop is CASRAFGGELFF. DNA of the CDR3: TGTGCCAGCAGAGCCTTTGGGGGGGAGCTGTTTTTT.